These 32 T cell receptor beta chains were all obtained from the same sample, sequenced in a study of Graves' ophthalmopathy and Graves' hyperthyroidism. CDR3 regions of TCR beta were amplified from RNA transcripts. First-round RT-PCR used HTBI primers; second-round multiplex PCR followed. MiXCR, run by TCRdb on the multiplex PCR reads, gives a single entry per CDR3 protein. The sample consists of 450,000 to 600,000 distinct CDR3 sequences, less than 40% of them appearing once. Sequencing input: peripheral blood or thyroid tissue (not recorded which). Receptors originate from an adult man with Graves' hyperthyroidism.

Only a few counts were recorded for this clonotype. DNA for the CDR3: TGTGCCAGCAGCTTAGGCCTAATCCAGGGGGCGTCAAACTATGGCTACACCTTC. It encodes CASSLGLIQGASNYGYTF. V is TRBV13 and J is TRBJ1-2; 8 nucleotides line up with TRBD1. The length of the CDR3 is 18 residues. The J segment lost 2 bases and the V segment lost 0 bases, leaving 11 bases of the junction unmatched. CDR1 is PRHDT, CDR2 FYEKMQ, per germline (reference sequence).

At least ten counts were recorded for this clonotype. The rearrangement links TRBV9 to TRBJ1-5; no clear D gene. Germline values: CDR1 SGDLS, CDR2 YYNGEE. This CDR3 has 13 amino acids. Deletions cut 0 bases from V and 3 bases from J, with 4 bases between. As DNA, the CDR3 is TGTGCCAGCAGCGTAGGGAACAATCAGCCCCAGCATTTT. Translated, it gives CASSVGNNQPQHF.

The rearrangement joins TRBV10-1 to TRBJ2-3, with TRBD1 identical over 10 bases. The V gene's germline CDR1 is WNHNN and CDR2 SYGVQD (reference sequence). V was pared by 5 bases and J by 1 base, with 6 bases of the junction left unmatched. The CDR3 has 16 amino acids. This CDR3 is CASSKGQGFRTDTQYF. CDR3 DNA sequence: TGCGCCAGCAGTAAGGGACAGGGGTTCCGCACAGATACGCAGTATTTT.

Points on this clonotype: The junction differs from germline at one of its ends, possibly a read error. This chain links TRBV29-1 with TRBJ2-6; tentatively, D is TRBD2 (7 bases). The length of the CDR3 is 12 residues. CDR1 and CDR2 from the germline V gene are SQVTM and ANQGSEA. CDR3 nucleotides: TGCAGCGTTAAGGGGGGGGCTAACGTCCTGACTTTC. Translating it yields CSVKGGANVLTF. Variable domain in full (rest from reference TRBV29-1 and TRBJ2-6): SAVISQKPSRDICQRGTSLTIQCQVDSQVTMMFWYRQQPGQSLTLIATANQGSEATYESGFVIDKFPISRPNLTFSTLTVSNMSPEDSSIYLCSVKGGANVLTFGAGSRLTVL.

This clonotype has ten or more counts. This chain connects TRBV29-1 to TRBJ2-7, with no clear D. The CDR3 runs to 11 residues. Germline V gene sequence: CDR1 SQVTM, CDR2 ANQGSEA. Trimming stripped 4 bases from V and 4 bases from J, with 8 bases between. CDR3: CSVVLGYEQYF. The CDR3 coding sequence is TGCAGCGTTGTTCTCGGGTACGAGCAGTACTTC.

The rearrangement uses TRBV15 and TRBJ1-5, with 8 positions matching TRBD1. The CDR3 consists of 14 residues. Per the germline V gene, CDR1 is LNHNV and CDR2 is YYDKDF (reference sequence). The junction had 4 bases not matched to a gene; V was cut back by 6 bases and J by 3 bases. The CDR3 protein is CATSLDRVNQPQHF. In DNA form, the CDR3 reads TGTGCCACCAGTTTGGACAGGGTCAATCAGCCCCAGCATTTT.

The chain uses TRBV4-1 and TRBJ2-7, with TRBD2 matching 7 bases. V lost 3 bases, J lost 4 bases, and 3 bases stayed unmatched. CDR3 length: 13 amino acids. CDR1 and CDR2 from the germline V gene are MGHRA and YSYEKL. CDR3 DNA: TGCGCCAGCAGCCATGGGACTACTTACGAGCAGTACTTC. Encoded protein: CASSHGTTYEQYF.

CDR3: CASSPGLAGGSHEQYF. The CDR3 region has the DNA TGTGCCAGCAGCCCCGGACTAGCGGGAGGGAGCCACGAGCAGTACTTC. The gene calls are TRBV7-4 and TRBJ2-5; the match to TRBD2 covers 15 bases. Near its end, the DNA agrees better with TRBJ2-7, so the J call may be wrong. Germline V gene data show CDR1 as SGHVT and CDR2 as SQSDAQ. CDR3 size: 16 residues.

In this sample, this clonotype turned up many times. The J gene is TRBJ1-2, the V gene TRBV2; D is unresolved. The V gene's germline CDR1 is SNHLY and CDR2 FYNNEI. CDR3 size: 15 residues. Trimming cost V 0 bases and J 4 bases, with 12 bases left between them. The CDR3 region has the DNA TGTGCCAGCAGTGAAGCATCTCCCGGGATCTATGGCTACACCTTC. It codes for CASSEASPGIYGYTF.

The J gene is TRBJ1-1, the V gene TRBV7-9; no clear D gene. Germline CDR1 is SEHNR and CDR2 is FQNEAQ (reference sequence). This CDR3 comprises 17 residues. V lost 2 bases and J 3 bases, leaving 19 bases between the germline ends. CDR3 in DNA: TGTGCCAGCAGCTTAAATCCGGGTTCGAGTGGCTACACTGAAGCTTTCTTT. Its translation is CASSLNPGSSGYTEAFF.

In this sample, this clonotype turned up many times. The rearrangement uses TRBV6-1 and TRBJ2-7; no definite D call. The CDR3 covers 12 residues. Germline V gives CDR1 MNHNS, CDR2 SASEGT. Trimming took off 3 bases at V and 3 bases at J, with 6 bases between the two ends. The CDR3 coding sequence is TGTGCCAGCAGTGATTGGGGCTACGAGCAGTACTTC. Protein sequence: CASSDWGYEQYF.

The chain recombines TRBV7-9 with TRBJ2-5; 9 bases are shared with TRBD1. There are 15 residues in the CDR3. V was clipped by 3 bases and J by 4 bases; unmatched bases: 6. Germline CDR1 is SEHNR and CDR2 is FQNEAQ (reference sequence). The CDR3 nucleotides read TGTGCCAGCAGCTTGCCTACAGGGGGCAGAGAGACCCAGTACTTC. It yields the protein CASSLPTGGRETQYF.

The chain is built from TRBV11-1 and TRBJ1-2, with a possible D match to TRBD1 (5 bases). V lost 5 bases and J lost 8, with 21 bases in between. CDR1 is SGHAT, CDR2 FQDESV, per germline (reference sequence). The CDR3 sequence is 15 residues long. Here the CDR3 reads CASSVEVGGGTGYTF. CDR3 DNA sequence: TGTGCCAGCAGCGTTGAAGTGGGGGGGGGAACCGGCTACACCTTC.

V usage is TRBV7-9 and J usage is TRBJ1-1; 8 nucleotides match TRBD1. The germline CDR1 and CDR2 sequences are SEHNR and FQNEAQ (reference sequence). The V segment lost 6 bases and the J segment 4 bases; nucleotides outside the gene matches: 7. The CDR3 is 14 amino acids. The CDR3 DNA reads as TGTGCCAGCAGTTTCCAGACAGGGGCCACTGAAGCTTTCTTT. This codes for CASSFQTGATEAFF.

This clonotype was seen repeatedly, ten times or more. The chain links TRBV2 to TRBJ1-5, with a weak D call TRBD1 (5 bases). Germline V lookup: CDR1 SNHLY, CDR2 FYNNEI. This CDR3 is 15 amino acids long. With 7 bases removed from V and 6 bases from J, the gap between germline ends came to 19 bases. The CDR3 nucleotides read TGTGCCAGCAAAGGGGCAGAAGGGGTGATTCAGCCCCAGCATTTT. Translated: CASKGAEGVIQPQHF. Combining the CDR3 with reference TRBV2 and TRBJ1-5 gives the whole variable domain EPEVTQTPSHQVTQMGQEVILRCVPISNHLYFYWYRQILGQKVEFLVSFYNNEISEKSEIFDDQFSVERPDGSNFTLKIRSTKLEDSAMYFCASKGAEGVIQPQHFGDGTRLSIL.

In its sample, this clonotype was seen many times. This chain links TRBV10-3 with TRBJ1-5; D is ambiguous. Deletions cut 3 bases from V and 4 bases from J, with 7 bases between. This CDR3 is 13 amino acids long. Germline CDR1 reads ENHRY; CDR2 reads SYGVKD. As DNA, the CDR3 is TGTGCCATCAGTGACAGTCTAAATCAGCCCCAGCATTTT. Protein sequence: CAISDSLNQPQHF.

This clonotype was observed a single time. The rearrangement links TRBV7-9 to TRBJ2-5; 7 positions match TRBD1. The CDR3 runs 13 residues. V lost 5 bases to trimming and J lost 13 bases; unmatched junction nucleotides: 13. Looked up from germline, CDR1 is SEHNR and CDR2 is FQNEAQ (reference sequence). The CDR3 region has the DNA TGTGCCAGCAGCCCCCATATGGGACAGACGCGGTACTTC. It codes for CASSPHMGQTRYF.

V gene TRBV6-5 combines with J gene TRBJ1-5; 8 bases line up with TRBD1. This CDR3 has 15 residues. With V trimmed by 6 bases and J by 2 bases, 6 bases remained unmatched. Germline assignment: CDR1 MNHEY and CDR2 SVGAGI. In DNA form, the CDR3 reads TGTGCCAGCAGCTGGACAGGGAGCGGCAATCAGCCCCAGCATTTT. Amino acid sequence: CASSWTGSGNQPQHF.

The genes are TRBV15 and TRBJ2-5, with 9 positions matching TRBD1. After removal of 3 bases from V and 4 bases from J, the junction contained 6 bases not matched to a gene. The CDR3 loop spans 15 amino acids. Germline V gene data show CDR1 as LNHNV and CDR2 as YYDKDF (reference sequence). Written as DNA, the CDR3 is TGTGCCACCAGCAGTCAGGACAGGGGAGGAGAGACCCAGTACTTC. This translates into CATSSQDRGGETQYF.

Of note for this clonotype: Since a much larger clone is just one base distant, this may be a read error. The gene calls are TRBV24-1 and TRBJ1-1, with no clear D. The CDR3 covers 13 residues. Trimming left V 3 bases short and J 10 bases short, with 14 bases between. Germline assignment: CDR1 KGHDR and CDR2 SFDVKD. CDR3: CATSDPRAEGAFF. CDR3 DNA sequence: TGTGCCACCAGTGATCCCCGGGCAGAAGGAGCTTTCTTT.

The table lists this clonotype with many counts. The chain links TRBV7-3 to TRBJ2-2, with D unresolved. Trimming took off 3 bases at V and 0 bases at J, with 11 bases between the two ends. CDR3 length: 16 amino acids. CDR1 and CDR2 (germline): SGHTA, FQGTGA. CDR3 coding DNA: TGTGCCAGCAGCTTCGGTAACTCCCCGAACACCGGGGAGCTGTTTTTT. This codes for CASSFGNSPNTGELFF.

This clonotype occurred a few times. This sequence may be a read error, since a much larger clone differs from it by one base. Lacking the conserved final phenylalanine or tryptophan, this CDR3 likely reflects a read error. The V gene is TRBV6-6, the J gene TRBJ1-1; a weak D match, TRBD1 (5 bases). CDR1 and CDR2 from the germline V gene are MNHNY and SVGAGI (reference sequence). CDR3 length: 14 residues. Trimming pared 7 bases from V and 2 bases from J, leaving 14 bases between. CDR3 nucleotide sequence: TGTGCCAGCACCCCCGACAGTCTAAACACTGAAGCTTTCCTT. Translating it yields CASTPDSLNTEAFL.

This chain joins TRBV28 and TRBJ1-1; no clear D. This CDR3 is built from 13 residues. The V end was cut by 3 bases, the J end by 7 bases, with 12 bases between. CDR1 is MDHEN and CDR2 is SYDVKM in the germline V gene. CDR3: CASSFPGWSEAFF. The CDR3 bases are TGTGCCAGCAGTTTCCCCGGATGGAGTGAAGCTTTCTTT.

This clonotype was recorded at least ten times. The V call is TRBV5-8, the J call TRBJ1-1; 8 bases line up with TRBD1. This CDR3 has 15 residues. Germline V gene lookup returns CDR1 SGHTS and CDR2 YDEGEE. V shed 6 bases, J shed 4 bases, and the junction held 11 bases outside the gene matches. CDR3 in DNA: TGTGCCAGCACCCAAGGCGACAGGGGCCTCACTGAAGCTTTCTTT. Translation: CASTQGDRGLTEAFF.

V is TRBV29-1 and J is TRBJ2-5; a weak D match, TRBD1 (6 bases). The CDR3 consists of 13 residues. CDR1 and CDR2 (germline): SQVTM, ANQGSEA. V was cut by 6 bases and J by 4 bases, with 15 bases left in between. CDR3 residues: CSVLQGVIETQYF. As DNA, the CDR3 is TGCAGCGTGCTACAGGGAGTAATAGAGACCCAGTACTTC.

This clonotype appeared a few times. One junction end does not reproduce the germline sequence, and a read error may be involved. The chain recombines TRBV2 with TRBJ1-5; D call uncertain. From germline, CDR1 is SNHLY and CDR2 FYNNEI. This CDR3 is 14 amino acids long. The DNA for the CDR3 is TGTGCCAGCAGTGACAGAACAAGCAGTCAGCCCCAGCATTTT. Amino acid sequence: CASSDRTSSQPQHF.

The chain couples TRBV12-3 or TRBV12-4 to TRBJ1-4; 9 bases are a match to TRBD1. The CDR3 has 16 amino acids. V lost 3 bases to trimming and J lost 8 bases; unmatched junction nucleotides: 10. Written as DNA, the CDR3 is TGTGCCAGCAGTTTCATCGAGACAGGGGGATCAGAAAAACTGTTTTTT. Residues: CASSFIETGGSEKLFF.

In this sample, this clonotype turned up many times. The chain has TRBV20-1 and TRBJ1-3, with unresolved D. The CDR3 runs to 17 residues. Trimming stripped 0 bases from V and 1 base from J, with 16 bases between. The germline CDR1 and CDR2 sequences are DFQATT and SNEGSKA (reference sequence). DNA of the CDR3: TGCAGTGCTAGAGACCATAGTTCCGGGTTTTCTGGAAACACCATATATTTT. It translates to CSARDHSSGFSGNTIYF.

This clonotype was observed once. This chain joins TRBV29-1 and TRBJ2-5; tentatively, D is TRBD1 or TRBD2 (5 bases each). CDR3 length equals 12 residues. Per germline, CDR1 SQVTM and CDR2 ANQGSEA. With 8 bases removed from V and 2 bases from J, the gap between germline ends came to 12 bases. For the CDR3, the DNA is TGCAGCTTCGGGACCCATCAAGAGACCCAGTACTTC. Translated, it gives CSFGTHQETQYF.

The chain joins TRBV7-2 to TRBJ1-5, with D possibly being TRBD1 (5 bases). Germline V gene data show CDR1 as SGHTA and CDR2 as FQGNSA. V was clipped by 6 bases and J by 0 bases, with 21 bases between them. There are 18 residues in the CDR3. The CDR3 here is CASSPGPTGSFSNQPQHF. CDR3 coding DNA: TGTGCCAGCAGTCCAGGCCCCACAGGATCCTTTAGCAATCAGCCCCAGCATTTT.

This clonotype has a single count. This chain connects TRBV20-1 to TRBJ2-2; no clear D. The germline V gene encodes CDR1 DFQATT and CDR2 SNEGSKA (reference sequence). Trimming stripped 7 bases from V and 3 bases from J, with 15 bases between. The CDR3 runs 14 residues. In nucleotides, the CDR3 is TGCAGTGTCCCCTTAGACTCAGACACCGGGGAGCTGTTTTTT. Translated, it gives CSVPLDSDTGELFF.

A few counts support this clonotype. This rearrangement joins TRBV10-3 to TRBJ1-5; D gene uncertain. Trimming cost V 0 bases and J 0 bases, with 12 bases left between them. This CDR3 contains 17 residues. Germline V gene data show CDR1 as ENHRY and CDR2 as SYGVKD. The CDR3 bases are TGTGCCATCAGTGAGTCGAAGCTCGGTCATAGCAATCAGCCCCAGCATTTT. Protein sequence: CAISESKLGHSNQPQHF.